The 17 T cell receptor beta chains given below trace back to one sample, sequenced in a study of graft-versus-host responses after intestinal transplantation. The data were produced by immunoSEQ multiplex PCR, yet TCRdb's version contains in-frame clones alone and is incomplete. The table has over 75,000 clones, roughly 90% seen once. The antigens of these receptors remain unknown. The sequencing here drew on unstimulated CD8+ T cells sorted from spleen or lymph node cells, taken before transplant. The receptors come from a human donor who was the organ donor for an intestinal transplant.

The chain uses TRBV27 and TRBJ2-7; the D is unclear. Germline CDR1 reads MNHEY; CDR2 reads SMNVEV (reference sequence). The CDR3 has 11 residues. V was shortened by 7 bases and J by 5 bases, with 9 bases between the two germline ends. DNA of the CDR3: TGTGCCAGCACCTCGGGTAACGAGCAGTACTTC. It is translated as CASTSGNEQYF.

The V and J genes are TRBV9 and TRBJ2-3; 9 bases fit TRBD2. Germline V lookup: CDR1 SGDLS, CDR2 YYNGEE. The V segment lost 3 bases and the J segment 0 bases; nucleotides outside the gene matches: 5. This CDR3 is built from 16 residues. The CDR3 nucleotides are TGTGCCAGCAGCGCTCCCAGCGGGGGGAGCACAGATACGCAGTATTTT. It codes for CASSAPSGGSTDTQYF.

The chain has TRBV4-2 and TRBJ2-1; 8 bases agree with TRBD2. Germline trimming cut 0 bases from V and 5 bases from J; bases unmatched to any gene: 6. The CDR3 is 16 residues long. Germline CDR1 LGHNA, CDR2 YNFKEQ. The chain's CDR3 is CASSQDGNSGDNEQFF. Here the CDR3 DNA reads TGTGCCAGCAGCCAAGATGGGAATAGCGGGGACAATGAGCAGTTCTTC.

The genes are TRBV28 and TRBJ1-3, with 7 bases identical to TRBD1. The V and J ends lost 5 bases and 4 bases, in that order; junction bases with no gene match: 5. Germline CDR1 is MDHEN and CDR2 is SYDVKM. There are 14 residues in the CDR3. CDR3 in DNA: TGTGCCAGCAGTCCCACAGGGGACGGAAACACCATATATTTT. Its translation is CASSPTGDGNTIYF.

The CDR3 sequence is CASSQELAGTGEDTQYF. In DNA form, the CDR3 reads TGCGCCAGCAGCCAAGAGCTAGCCGGGACAGGTGAAGATACGCAGTATTTT. The V call is TRBV4-1, the J call TRBJ2-3; 8 nucleotides line up with TRBD1. V was clipped by 0 bases and J by 5 bases; unmatched bases: 10. The CDR3 contains 17 residues. Germline V CDR1 and CDR2: MGHRA, YSYEKL.

The chain joins TRBV6-1 to TRBJ1-5; D gene unclear. V was cut by 7 bases and J by 9 bases, with 10 bases left in between. Germline values: CDR1 MNHNS, CDR2 SASEGT. This CDR3 region has 11 residues. The CDR3 DNA reads TGTGCCAGCAAGCGTTCTTGGCCCCAGCATTTT. Amino acids: CASKRSWPQHF.

A word on this clone: The junction differs from germline at one of its ends, possibly a read error. The rearrangement joins TRBV9 to TRBJ2-1; D is possibly TRBD2 (5 bases). The CDR3 is 14 residues long. CDR1 and CDR2 from the germline V gene are SGDLS and YYNGEE. DNA for the CDR3: TGTGCCAGCAGCGGAGCGGTCTCCCACAATGAGCAGTTCTTC. Amino acid sequence: CASSGAVSHNEQFF.

CDR3: CASSRLSGRELFF. As DNA, the CDR3 is TGTGCCAGCAGCCGACTATCAGGCCGGGAGCTGTTTTTT. The genes are TRBV7-8 and TRBJ2-2; possibly TRBD2 for D (5 bases). Germline V gene data show CDR1 as SGHVS and CDR2 as FQNEAQ. The V end lost 5 bases, the J end lost 9 bases, and 13 bases lay between the germline ends. CDR3 length: 13 amino acids.

The V call is TRBV25-1, the J call TRBJ1-1; D possibly corresponds to TRBD1 (5 bases). Trimming removed 8 bases at V and 1 base at J, with 11 bases between. In germline, CDR1 is MGHDK, CDR2 SYGVNS. CDR3 length: 13 residues. CDR3 DNA sequence: TGTGCCAGCTTCGGGCAGGGGAACACTGAAGCTTTCTTT. Translated: CASFGQGNTEAFF.

The chain joins TRBV27 to TRBJ2-5, with 12 bases fitting TRBD1. Germline lookup yields CDR1 MNHEY and CDR2 SMNVEV (reference sequence). The CDR3 covers 19 residues. After removal of 5 bases from V and 1 base from J, the junction contained 14 bases not matched to a gene. The CDR3 reads CASSSCWDRGHFSQETQYF. The CDR3 region has the DNA TGTGCCAGCAGTAGTTGTTGGGACAGGGGGCATTTTTCCCAAGAGACCCAGTACTTC.

Here the CDR3 reads CASSHGGEQFF. The CDR3, as DNA: TGTGCCAGCAGCCATGGGGGGGAGCAGTTCTTC. The V and J genes are TRBV14 and TRBJ2-1; tentative D call: TRBD2 (6 bases). V lost 3 bases to trimming and J lost 10 bases, with 7 bases between them. The CDR3 extends over 11 amino acids. Germline V gene lookup returns CDR1 SGHDN and CDR2 FVKESK.

The J gene is TRBJ2-7, the V gene TRBV28; D remains ambiguous. The ends were cut back, 6 bases at V and 1 base at J, with 13 bases in the middle. The CDR3 contains 14 residues. CDR1 is MDHEN and CDR2 is SYDVKM in the germline V gene. CDR3 residues: CASSRGPWSYEQYF. CDR3 DNA sequence: TGTGCCAGCAGCCGCGGCCCCTGGTCCTACGAGCAGTACTTC.

The chain combines TRBV6-4 with TRBJ2-3; D is unclear. This CDR3 comprises 15 residues. V was shortened by 3 bases and J by 3 bases, with 13 bases between the two germline ends. Germline CDR1 is MRHNA and CDR2 is SNTAGT. The CDR3 DNA reads TGTGCCAGCAGTGAGGGCCCGCGAGAAACAGATACGCAGTATTTT. Amino acid sequence: CASSEGPRETDTQYF.

The V gene is TRBV7-6, the J gene TRBJ2-2, with 9 nucleotides matching TRBD1. The length of the CDR3 is 15 residues. Germline-derived CDR1 and CDR2 are SGHVS and FNYEAQ. V shed 5 bases, J shed 6 bases, and the junction held 7 bases outside the gene matches. DNA of the CDR3: TGTGCCAGCAGCCGGGACAGGGCTCCGGCCGGGGAGCTGTTTTTT. This gives the protein CASSRDRAPAGELFF.

The CDR3 region has the DNA TGTGCCAGCAGCCCAGGGAGGCATACCTACAATGAGCAGTTCTTC. It yields the protein CASSPGRHTYNEQFF. The chain combines TRBV5-5 with TRBJ2-1, with TRBD2 as a possible D gene (6 bases). Germline-derived CDR1 and CDR2 are SGHKS and YYEKEE (reference sequence). This CDR3 contains 15 residues. The ends were cut back, 4 bases at V and 2 bases at J, with 13 bases in the middle.

This clone has a single count. The chain is built from TRBV2 and TRBJ2-3, with D tentatively TRBD2 (5 bases). Germline loops: CDR1 SNHLY, CDR2 FYNNEI. The CDR3 consists of 11 residues. Between the trimmed V and J ends, which lost 7 bases and 5 bases, there was a span of 7 bases. The DNA of the CDR3 is TGTGCCAGCACAACTAGAGATACGCAGTATTTT. Residues: CASTTRDTQYF.

This chain links TRBV11-3 with TRBJ1-1, with TRBD1 as a possible D gene (6 bases). The CDR3 contains 13 residues. V lost 5 bases and J 0 bases, leaving 7 bases between the germline ends. CDR1 is SGHNT and CDR2 is YENEEA in the germline V gene. The CDR3 region is CASSRDMNTEAFF. The CDR3 DNA reads TGTGCCAGCAGCCGGGACATGAACACTGAAGCTTTCTTT.